This T cell receptor (beta chain) derives from a study of T cell repertoires in cytomegalovirus infection. Ten or more counts support this clonotype. Its antigen is not known. General observations from the study: Identification of carriers of CMV plus the relevant HLA was achieved through cumulative public TCR beta family frequency.

The junction had 15 bases not matched to a gene; V was cut back by 7 bases and J by 9 bases. Per germline, CDR1 SGHDT and CDR2 YYEEEE. The CDR3 loop spans 15 amino acids. MiXCR, applied by TCRdb to the reads, yields one record per CDR3 protein. The repertoire has roughly 49,000 distinct CDR3 sequences, about 20% of them found once; the top ten carry less than 20%. What was sequenced was PBMCs, sequenced either directly or after in vitro stimulation (not recorded which). The V gene is TRBV5-6, the J gene TRBJ2-1; 8 bases line up with TRBD1. The source of this sequence is a human donor in good health (CMV status not recorded). Some clones in this sample may be carry-over from other donors' samples. CDR3 in amino acids: CASPLPTQGAGEQFF. The CDR3 DNA follows: TGTGCCAGCCCCTTACCGACTCAGGGGGCGGGTGAGCAGTTCTTC.